Listed below are T cell receptor beta chains from one sample, sequenced in a study of T cells in narcolepsy. Method: immunoSEQ multiplex PCR; TCRdb's copy keeps in-frame clones and lacks some. Among nearly 35,000 clones listed, around 80% were seen once. The specimen sequenced was memory (CD45RA-) CD4+ T cells from blood. The receptors here all came from a human donor in good health. Each CDR3 is given with its conserved first and last residue.

>TRBJ1-5|TRBV15
CATSRGPTGKGNQPQHF
>TRBJ2-7|TRBV7-2
CASSLGEVGSYEQYF
>TRBJ2-1|TRBV28
CASSSLGLAGTNEQFF
>TRBJ2-7|TRBV7-2
CASSSERVSAYEQYF
>TRBJ2-5|TRBV5-1
CASSLGVLAGDQETQYF
>TRBJ1-1|TRBV27
CASRKTGTVNTEAFF
>TRBJ1-5|TRBV18
CASSPGQNQPQHF
>TRBJ1-1|TRBV29-1
CSGWISYAEAFF
>TRBJ2-7|TRBV11-3
CASSLGSGQSSYEQYF
>TRBJ2-6|TRBV27
CASRTRRSAGPGANVLTF
>TRBJ2-3|TRBV11-2
CASSLRGGPADTQYF
>TRBJ2-2|TRBV7-6
CASSLAMNTGELFF
>TRBJ2-7|TRBV6-5
CAIPGQWGYEQYF
>TRBJ2-7|TRBV7-8
CASSFGTGTYEQYF
>TRBJ1-6|TRBV6-5
CASSSRVNSPLHF
>TRBJ2-7|TRBV19
CASSMALLSYEQYF
>TRBJ2-5|TRBV10-2
CASKPPGLETQYF
>TRBJ2-3|TRBV9
CASSVVGLVFGGDTQYF
>TRBJ2-7|TRBV10-3
CAISDPPGTSGAYEQYF
>TRBJ1-5|TRBV6-1
CASRIREYSNQPQHF
>TRBJ2-1|TRBV7-3
CASSPRLVNEQFF
>TRBJ1-3|TRBV6-6
CASSYNRDWNTIYF
>TRBJ2-6|TRBV19
CASSAEGVWANVLTF
>TRBJ2-3|TRBV6-6
CASTMGGSVDTQYF
>TRBJ2-5|TRBV6-5
CASSYSYWQETQYF
>TRBJ2-2|TRBV4-3
CASSPSHGLAGNTGELFF
>TRBJ2-5|TRBV4-2
CASSLQNSVGETQYF
>TRBJ2-3|TRBV9
CASKAGDGFDTQYF
>TRBJ2-2|TRBV6-6
CASSYSEPAGELFF
>TRBJ2-7|TRBV18
CASSQTAHHEQYF
>TRBJ1-2|TRBV9
CASSVGGAYGYTF
>TRBJ2-1|TRBV19
CATKRGSGDNEQFF
>TRBJ2-1|TRBV2
CASSVRASGYNEQFF
>TRBJ1-6|TRBV9
CASSVGLRQGDSPLHF
>TRBJ1-1|TRBV6-1
CASRGDRGRTEAFF
>TRBJ2-3|TRBV5-4
CASSPSGGARGTDTQYF
>TRBJ1-2|TRBV4-3
CASSQGNQDLYGYTF
>TRBJ2-2|TRBV7-7
CASSHHPGTAAGELFF
>TRBJ2-5|TRBV30
CAWTRSGLQETQYF
>TRBJ2-3|TRBV2
CASRILADTQYF
>TRBJ1-2|TRBV2
CASSEGGRGLNGYTF
>TRBJ2-7|TRBV7-2
CASSRPSRGALEPYEQYF
>TRBJ1-2|TRBV7-3
CASSPSGGFGYTF
>TRBJ2-7|TRBV5-1
CASSLGLVLYEQYF
>TRBJ1-2|TRBV5-4
CASSADRAIGYTF
>TRBJ1-5|TRBV6-1
CASSGAWDQPQHF
>TRBJ2-7|TRBV28
CASSLGGAGWSYEQYF
>TRBJ1-2|TRBV6-6
CASSYDAENYGYTF
>TRBJ1-1|TRBV23-1
CASSHRSECYTEAFF
>TRBJ2-1|TRBV4-2
CASSHRTSEKQFF
>TRBJ2-7|TRBV28
CASRPPSGRSYEQYF
>TRBJ2-1|TRBV15
CATSSLGTSGMGGYNEQFF
>TRBJ2-7|TRBV7-8
CASSSNLLGQYF
>TRBJ1-1|TRBV25-1
CASSDRTGAGNTEAFF
>TRBJ2-2|TRBV11-2
CASSLLQGFNTGELFF
>TRBJ2-5|TRBV19
CASSMMREGPETQYF
>TRBJ2-4|TRBV29-1
CSVERAGGGIQYF
>TRBJ2-3|TRBV7-2
CASSLQPTLAADTQYF
>TRBJ2-1|TRBV7-2
CASSLAAHSQFF